This is a list of T cell receptor beta chains from one sample in a study of blood T cell repertoires in COVID-19. The data were produced by immunoSEQ multiplex PCR, yet TCRdb's version contains in-frame clones alone and is incomplete. The table has around 170,000 clones, about 89% seen once. What was sequenced was peripheral blood. The receptors here all came from a man in his late teens or twenties who had recovered from COVID-19. CDR3s include the opening cysteine and the closing phenylalanine or tryptophan. The D gene is left open where the match is weak.

cdr3_aa: CASSSSGAAYEQYF
v_call: TRBV9
d_call: .
j_call: TRBJ2-7

cdr3_aa: CASSNIAGILYNEQFF
v_call: TRBV6-2/TRBV6-3
d_call: TRBD2
j_call: TRBJ2-1

cdr3_aa: CASSMARDQPQHF
v_call: TRBV19
d_call: .
j_call: TRBJ1-5

cdr3_aa: CAIPLYEQYF
v_call: TRBV27
d_call: .
j_call: TRBJ2-7

cdr3_aa: CASSPQGTSGTQYF
v_call: TRBV11-1
d_call: TRBD2
j_call: TRBJ2-3

cdr3_aa: CASSYSPYGEQFF
v_call: TRBV6-2/TRBV6-3
d_call: .
j_call: TRBJ2-1

cdr3_aa: CASSQGGPFRQGELFF
v_call: TRBV7-9
d_call: TRBD1
j_call: TRBJ2-2

cdr3_aa: CASSPLTGGTGELFF
v_call: TRBV18
d_call: TRBD1
j_call: TRBJ2-2

cdr3_aa: CASRIAGGGEQFF
v_call: TRBV19
d_call: TRBD2
j_call: TRBJ2-1

cdr3_aa: CASSPGQKNYGYTF
v_call: TRBV6-6
d_call: TRBD1
j_call: TRBJ1-2

cdr3_aa: CASSEFERLDNEQFF
v_call: TRBV25-1
d_call: .
j_call: TRBJ2-1

cdr3_aa: CAISESGFGNPYGYTF
v_call: TRBV10-3
d_call: .
j_call: TRBJ1-2

cdr3_aa: CASSVGITSKADTQYF
v_call: TRBV9
d_call: .
j_call: TRBJ2-3

cdr3_aa: CASSSTGRSHHEQYF
v_call: TRBV7-8
d_call: TRBD1
j_call: TRBJ2-7

cdr3_aa: CASSLGLAGVGEQFF
v_call: TRBV6-5
d_call: TRBD2
j_call: TRBJ2-1

cdr3_aa: CASSLLTVNYGYTF
v_call: TRBV28
d_call: .
j_call: TRBJ1-2

cdr3_aa: CASSFPGQYYEQYF
v_call: TRBV12-1
d_call: .
j_call: TRBJ2-7

cdr3_aa: CASSSRALAGNTGELFF
v_call: TRBV7-2
d_call: TRBD2
j_call: TRBJ2-2

cdr3_aa: CASRSGSLGTDEQYF
v_call: TRBV28
d_call: .
j_call: TRBJ2-7

cdr3_aa: CASQAGTPNEQFF
v_call: TRBV10-3
d_call: .
j_call: TRBJ2-1

cdr3_aa: CASSSEGNQPQHF
v_call: TRBV7-9
d_call: .
j_call: TRBJ1-5

cdr3_aa: CASSLRGTSGTYNEQFF
v_call: TRBV2
d_call: TRBD2
j_call: TRBJ2-1

cdr3_aa: CASSQRWTGVNEQFF
v_call: TRBV3-1/TRBV3-2
d_call: TRBD1
j_call: TRBJ2-1

cdr3_aa: CASSVVGGSGNTIYF
v_call: TRBV7-2
d_call: .
j_call: TRBJ1-3

cdr3_aa: CASSEGTGRVRGEKLFF
v_call: TRBV6-1
d_call: TRBD1
j_call: TRBJ1-4

cdr3_aa: CASSLGLAEGQETQYF
v_call: TRBV7-7
d_call: TRBD2
j_call: TRBJ2-5

cdr3_aa: CASSPTSGHQETQYF
v_call: TRBV7-2
d_call: TRBD2
j_call: TRBJ2-5

cdr3_aa: CASRAAGATDTQYF
v_call: TRBV6-6
d_call: TRBD2
j_call: TRBJ2-3

cdr3_aa: CASSLVSVYGYTF
v_call: TRBV5-4
d_call: .
j_call: TRBJ1-2

cdr3_aa: CSVEDGPDEGANYGNQPQHF
v_call: TRBV29-1
d_call: TRBD1
j_call: TRBJ1-5

cdr3_aa: CASSSAGRPRSYNEQFF
v_call: TRBV5-4
d_call: .
j_call: TRBJ2-1

cdr3_aa: CSVEDLIGSGETQYF
v_call: TRBV29-1
d_call: .
j_call: TRBJ2-5

cdr3_aa: CASSQAGQENGYGYTF
v_call: TRBV3-1/TRBV3-2
d_call: TRBD1
j_call: TRBJ1-2

cdr3_aa: CASSYSVLSGDTQYF
v_call: TRBV6-5
d_call: TRBD2
j_call: TRBJ2-3

cdr3_aa: CASSQGTAAEYF
v_call: TRBV3-1/TRBV3-2
d_call: .
j_call: TRBJ2-7

cdr3_aa: CASTSYYGYTF
v_call: TRBV3-1/TRBV3-2
d_call: .
j_call: TRBJ1-2

cdr3_aa: CASSQEGQGLPYGYTF
v_call: TRBV4-3
d_call: TRBD1
j_call: TRBJ1-2

cdr3_aa: CASSLYRGLAETQYF
v_call: TRBV27
d_call: TRBD1
j_call: TRBJ2-5

cdr3_aa: CASSQAAGVSYEQYF
v_call: TRBV4-2
d_call: TRBD2
j_call: TRBJ2-7

cdr3_aa: CASSQEYGSSYGYTF
v_call: TRBV4-3
d_call: .
j_call: TRBJ1-2

cdr3_aa: CASSSRLLAGGHNEQFF
v_call: TRBV9
d_call: TRBD2
j_call: TRBJ2-1

cdr3_aa: CASSRERPVAPDTQYF
v_call: TRBV7-6
d_call: .
j_call: TRBJ2-3

cdr3_aa: CASSLRRGYGYTF
v_call: TRBV12-3/TRBV12-4
d_call: .
j_call: TRBJ1-2

cdr3_aa: CASSLVSYQETQYF
v_call: TRBV7-2
d_call: .
j_call: TRBJ2-5

cdr3_aa: CAISESGQPNQPQHF
v_call: TRBV10-3
d_call: .
j_call: TRBJ1-5

cdr3_aa: CASSPEGYEQYF
v_call: TRBV18
d_call: .
j_call: TRBJ2-7

cdr3_aa: CASRQGSNQPQHF
v_call: TRBV27
d_call: .
j_call: TRBJ1-5

cdr3_aa: CASSYPRAPYRDTQYF
v_call: TRBV6-2/TRBV6-3
d_call: .
j_call: TRBJ2-3